This TCR beta chain came from a study of T-cell memory formation after mild COVID-19. Overall study context: TCR clusters mostly belonged to single donors.

TCRdb re-called the 5' RACE reads through MiXCR, storing one row per CDR3 protein. Here the sample spans approximately 170,000 distinct CDR3 sequences, 10% to 15% being singletons. In its sample, this clonotype was seen a few times. The antigen remains undetermined. Study findings and constraints: Clones from the second wave (peaking day 37) had unconfirmed SARS-CoV-2 specificity.

The TCR comes from a man younger than 35 who had mild COVID-19 (a few samples of this study predate the infection). Cell type and time point are not known. The specimen sequenced was PBMCs or a T cell subset sorted from them (not recorded which).

CDR3 amino acids: CASSAWLRSDTIYF. The CDR3 DNA sequence: TGTGCCAGCAGTGCGTGGCTCCGGTCTGACACCATATATTTT. The chain is built from TRBV2 and TRBJ1-3; D is undetermined. V lost 4 bases, J lost 8 bases, and 15 bases lay in between. CDR1 and CDR2 from the germline V gene are SNHLY and FYNNEI. CDR3 length equals 14 residues.